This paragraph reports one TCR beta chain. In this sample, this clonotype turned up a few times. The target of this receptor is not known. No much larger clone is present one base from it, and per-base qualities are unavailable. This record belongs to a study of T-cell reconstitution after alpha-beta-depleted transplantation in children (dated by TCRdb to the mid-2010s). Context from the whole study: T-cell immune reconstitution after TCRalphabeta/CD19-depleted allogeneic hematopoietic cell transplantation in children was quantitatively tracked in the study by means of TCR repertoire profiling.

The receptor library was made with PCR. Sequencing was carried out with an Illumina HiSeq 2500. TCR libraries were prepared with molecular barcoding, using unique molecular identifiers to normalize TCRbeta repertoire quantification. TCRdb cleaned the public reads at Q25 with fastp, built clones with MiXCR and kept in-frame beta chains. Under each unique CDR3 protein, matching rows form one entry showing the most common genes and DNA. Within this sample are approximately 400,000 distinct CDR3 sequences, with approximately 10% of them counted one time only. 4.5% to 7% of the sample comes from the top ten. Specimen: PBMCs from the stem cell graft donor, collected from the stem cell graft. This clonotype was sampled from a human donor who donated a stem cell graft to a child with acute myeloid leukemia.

The bases read TGCAGTGCTACTCCCTCTAGCGGGAGAAAAGCAGATACGCAGTATTTT. This translates into CSATPSSGRKADTQYF. The rearranged chain carries TRBV20-1 and TRBJ2-3; 10 nucleotides in the junction match TRBD2. The CDR3 runs 16 residues from the cysteine to the phenylalanine. Just CDR3 DNA is preserved here, 48 bases in frame from base 1. From a lookup of the germline V gene (reference sequence), CDR1 and CDR2 are DFQATT and SNEGSKA. V loses 4 bases at its end and J loses 4 bases; junction bases beyond the gene matches: 11.